One T cell receptor (beta chain) is described in this entry. Its matching antigen is unknown. Libraries were prepared by immunoSEQ multiplex PCR; TCRdb keeps only in-frame clonotypes and omits some of them. The sample lists tens of thousands of clones; approximately 80% were seen once. The time point: baseline, week 1 (first vaccination visit). Treatment specified: pre-vaccination baseline after standard-of-care therapy. New astrocytomas of WHO grade 3 or 4 that were IDH1-mutant and ATRX-lost were found in the donors. The data were taken from a study of a mutant IDH1 vaccine in newly diagnosed glioma. Study as a whole: Beforehand, treatment had been radiotherapy, temozolomide, or both; the majority received both. Study findings and constraints: Immune responses induced by vaccination arose in approximately 93% of the patients.

This CDR3 is built from 18 residues. The V and J ends lost 4 bases and 4 bases, in that order; junction bases with no gene match: 16. Germline CDR1 is LGHNA and CDR2 is YNFKEQ. This sequence was found in a man between 35 and 55 years old with glioma. Some clones in this sample may be carry-over from other donors' samples. The chain couples TRBV4-2 to TRBJ1-2; TRBD1 agrees at 9 bases. The sample consisted of PBMCs, taken from a glioma patient treated with radiotherapy, temozolomide or both. Here the CDR3 reads CASSRLGQGIGVGYGYTF. The DNA of the CDR3 is TGTGCCAGCAGCCGACTGGGACAGGGAATTGGTGTGGGCTATGGCTACACCTTC.